This TCR beta chain stems from a study of post-analysis software for immune sequencing data. About the study: The patients showed relapsing-remitting, secondary progressive and progressive-relapsing multiple sclerosis courses.

The CDR3 is 18 residues long. Trimming took off 4 bases at V and 0 bases at J, with 19 bases between the two ends. Germline V lookup: CDR1 MGHRA, CDR2 YSYEKL. Unique-molecular-identifier-tagged TCR beta cDNA libraries were used. Out of roughly 0.95 to 11 million T cells, 470,000 or so cDNA molecules were generated. TCRdb itself ran the PCR reads through MiXCR, one entry per CDR3 protein. The sample gives roughly 540,000 distinct CDR3 sequences, 34% of which show up once; approximately 5.4% is in the top ten. Study results and limitations: With TRBV5-6, TRBV5-1 and TRBV20-1 included, several TRBV segments were more frequent in patients than in controls.

This clonotype was detected a few times. Its target is not known. This TCR was sampled from a girl aged 2 to 17 with multiple sclerosis. The V and J genes are TRBV4-1 and TRBJ2-1; D remains unclear. Sequenced input: blood. DNA of the CDR3: TGCGCCAGCAGCCGAGGCCTGAGGCCTAGGAGCTCCTACAATGAGCAGTTCTTC. Its translation is CASSRGLRPRSSYNEQFF.